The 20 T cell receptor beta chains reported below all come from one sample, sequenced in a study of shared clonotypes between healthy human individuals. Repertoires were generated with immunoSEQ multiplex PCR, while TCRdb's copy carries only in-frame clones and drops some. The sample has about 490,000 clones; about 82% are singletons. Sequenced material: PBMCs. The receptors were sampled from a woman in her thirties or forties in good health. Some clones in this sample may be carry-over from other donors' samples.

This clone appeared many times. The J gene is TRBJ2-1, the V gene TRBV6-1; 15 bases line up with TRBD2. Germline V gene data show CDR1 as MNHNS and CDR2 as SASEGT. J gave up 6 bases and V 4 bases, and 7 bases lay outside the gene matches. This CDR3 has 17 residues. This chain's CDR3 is CASSGLRTSGRANEQFF. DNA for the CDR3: TGTGCCAGCAGTGGTCTCCGGACTAGCGGGAGGGCCAATGAGCAGTTCTTC.

CDR3 DNA sequence: TGTGCCTGGTGGAAGAGGAATATGAACACTGAAGCTTTCTTT. This encodes CAWWKRNMNTEAFF. The V and J genes are TRBV30 and TRBJ1-1; D call uncertain. V was shortened by 5 bases and J by 0 bases, with 13 bases between the two germline ends. The CDR3 covers 14 residues. Germline values: CDR1 GTSNPN, CDR2 SVGIG (reference sequence).

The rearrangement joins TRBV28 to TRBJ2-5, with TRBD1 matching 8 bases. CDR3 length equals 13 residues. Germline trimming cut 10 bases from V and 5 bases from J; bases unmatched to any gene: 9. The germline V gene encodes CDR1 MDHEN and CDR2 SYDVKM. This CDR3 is CAIGPGGWETQYF. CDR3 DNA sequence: TGTGCCATCGGTCCAGGGGGCTGGGAGACCCAGTACTTC.

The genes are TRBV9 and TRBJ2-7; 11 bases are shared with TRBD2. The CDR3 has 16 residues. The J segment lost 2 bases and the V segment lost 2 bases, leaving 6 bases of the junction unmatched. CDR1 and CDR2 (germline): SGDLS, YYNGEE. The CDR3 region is CASSVGLAETPYEQYF. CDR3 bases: TGTGCCAGCAGCGTGGGACTAGCGGAAACACCCTACGAGCAGTACTTC.

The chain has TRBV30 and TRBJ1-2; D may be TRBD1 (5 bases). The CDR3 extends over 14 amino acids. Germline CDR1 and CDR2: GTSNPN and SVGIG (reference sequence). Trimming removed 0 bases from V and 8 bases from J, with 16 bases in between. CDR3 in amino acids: CAWSVFAGGVGYTF. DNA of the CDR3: TGTGCCTGGAGTGTATTTGCGGGGGGGGTCGGCTACACCTTC. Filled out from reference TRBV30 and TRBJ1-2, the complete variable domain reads SQTIHQWPATLVQPVGSPLSLECTVEGTSNPNLYWYRQAAGRGLQLLFYSVGIGQISSEVPQNLSASRPQDRQFILSSKKLLLSDSGFYLCAWSVFAGGVGYTFGSGTRLTVV.

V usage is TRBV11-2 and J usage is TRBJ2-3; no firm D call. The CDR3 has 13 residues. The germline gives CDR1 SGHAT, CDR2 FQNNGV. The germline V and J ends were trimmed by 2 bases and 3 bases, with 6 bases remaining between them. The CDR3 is CASSLSRTDTQYF. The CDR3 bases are TGTGCCAGCAGCTTATCGAGAACAGATACGCAGTATTTT.

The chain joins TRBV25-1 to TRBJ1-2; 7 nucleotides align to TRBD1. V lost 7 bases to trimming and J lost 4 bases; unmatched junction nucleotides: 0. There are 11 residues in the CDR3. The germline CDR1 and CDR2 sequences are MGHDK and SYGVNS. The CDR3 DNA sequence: TGTGCCAGCACAGGGGGCTATGGCTACACCTTC. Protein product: CASTGGYGYTF.

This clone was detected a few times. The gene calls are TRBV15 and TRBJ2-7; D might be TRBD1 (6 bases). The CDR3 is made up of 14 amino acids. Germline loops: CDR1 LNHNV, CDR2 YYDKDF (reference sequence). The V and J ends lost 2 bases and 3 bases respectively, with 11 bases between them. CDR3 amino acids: CATSRKYRDYEQYF. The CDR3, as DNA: TGTGCCACCAGCAGAAAGTACAGGGACTACGAGCAGTACTTC.

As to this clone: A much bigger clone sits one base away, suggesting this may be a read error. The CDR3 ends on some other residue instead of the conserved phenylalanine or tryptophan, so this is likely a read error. CDR3 residues: CAISAGRGDTQYL. DNA for the CDR3: TGTGCCATCAGTGCCGGGAGGGGCGATACGCAGTATCTT. The chain carries TRBV10-3 and TRBJ2-3; 8 positions match TRBD2. Germline V gene lookup returns CDR1 ENHRY and CDR2 SYGVKD. With 4 bases clipped from V and 6 bases from J, the junction kept 3 bases outside the gene matches. The CDR3 is 13 residues long.

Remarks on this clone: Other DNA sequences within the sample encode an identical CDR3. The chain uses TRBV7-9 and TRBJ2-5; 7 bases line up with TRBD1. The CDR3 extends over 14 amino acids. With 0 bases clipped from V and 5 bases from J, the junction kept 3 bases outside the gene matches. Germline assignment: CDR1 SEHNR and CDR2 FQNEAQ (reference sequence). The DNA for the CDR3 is TGTGCCAGCAGCTTAGCGAGGGGGCTGGAGACCCAGTACTTC. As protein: CASSLARGLETQYF.

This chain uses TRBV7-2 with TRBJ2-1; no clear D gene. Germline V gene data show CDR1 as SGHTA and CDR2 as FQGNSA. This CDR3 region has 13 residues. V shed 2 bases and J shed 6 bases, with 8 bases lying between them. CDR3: CASSLSRTNEQFF. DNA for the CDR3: TGTGCCAGCAGCTTATCCAGGACCAATGAGCAGTTCTTC.

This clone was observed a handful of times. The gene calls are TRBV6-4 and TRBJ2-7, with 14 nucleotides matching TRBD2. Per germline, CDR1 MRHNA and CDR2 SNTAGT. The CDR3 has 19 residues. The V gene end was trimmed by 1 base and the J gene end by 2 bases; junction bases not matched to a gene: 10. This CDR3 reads CASSDFSFGLAGGPYEQYF. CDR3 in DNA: TGTGCCAGCAGTGACTTTTCTTTCGGACTAGCGGGAGGTCCCTACGAGCAGTACTTC.

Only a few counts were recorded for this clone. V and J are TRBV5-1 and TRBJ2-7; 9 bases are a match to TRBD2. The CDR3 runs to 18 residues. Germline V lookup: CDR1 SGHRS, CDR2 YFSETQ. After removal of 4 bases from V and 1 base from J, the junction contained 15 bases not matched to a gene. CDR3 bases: TGCGCCAGCAGCGCGGGCTACGGGGCGGGACTAGCTTCCTACGAGCAGTACTTC. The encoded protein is CASSAGYGAGLASYEQYF.

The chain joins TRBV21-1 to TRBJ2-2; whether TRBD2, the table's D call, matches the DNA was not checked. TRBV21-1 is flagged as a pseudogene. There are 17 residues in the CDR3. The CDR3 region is CASSKTLGGDNTGELFF. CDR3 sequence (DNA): TGTGCCAGCAGCAAAACGCTCGGCGGAGATAACACCGGGGAGCTGTTTTTT.

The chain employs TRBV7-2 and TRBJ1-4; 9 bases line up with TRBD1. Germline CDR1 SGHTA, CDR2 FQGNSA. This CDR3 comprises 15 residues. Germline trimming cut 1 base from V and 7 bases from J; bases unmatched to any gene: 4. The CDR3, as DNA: TGTGCCAGCAGCTTAGTGGGACAGGGTACTGAAAAACTGTTTTTT. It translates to CASSLVGQGTEKLFF.

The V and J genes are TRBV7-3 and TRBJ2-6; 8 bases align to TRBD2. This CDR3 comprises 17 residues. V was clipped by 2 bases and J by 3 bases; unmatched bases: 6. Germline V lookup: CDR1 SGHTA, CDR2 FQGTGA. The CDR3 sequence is CASSLEAGVGGANVLTF. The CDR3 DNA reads TGTGCCAGCAGCTTAGAAGCGGGAGTAGGTGGGGCCAACGTCCTGACTTTC.

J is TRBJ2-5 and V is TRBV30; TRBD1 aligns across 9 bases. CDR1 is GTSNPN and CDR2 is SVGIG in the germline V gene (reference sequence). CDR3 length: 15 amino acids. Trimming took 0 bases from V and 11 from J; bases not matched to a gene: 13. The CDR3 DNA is TGTGCCTGGAGTGTAGGGACAGGGCCTCAGGGGGAGCAGTACTTC. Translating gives CAWSVGTGPQGEQYF. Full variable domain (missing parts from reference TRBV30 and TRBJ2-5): SQTIHQWPATLVQPVGSPLSLECTVEGTSNPNLYWYRQAAGRGLQLLFYSVGIGQISSEVPQNLSASRPQDRQFILSSKKLLLSDSGFYLCAWSVGTGPQGEQYFGPGTRLLVL.

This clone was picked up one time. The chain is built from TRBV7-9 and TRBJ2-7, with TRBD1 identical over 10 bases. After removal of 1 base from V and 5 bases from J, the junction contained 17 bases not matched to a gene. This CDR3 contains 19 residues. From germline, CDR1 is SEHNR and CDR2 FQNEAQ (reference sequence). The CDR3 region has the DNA TGTGCCAGCAGCTTAGAGACAGGGGGCGCCGGTTTGGCGTCTAACGAGCAGTACTTC. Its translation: CASSLETGGAGLASNEQYF.

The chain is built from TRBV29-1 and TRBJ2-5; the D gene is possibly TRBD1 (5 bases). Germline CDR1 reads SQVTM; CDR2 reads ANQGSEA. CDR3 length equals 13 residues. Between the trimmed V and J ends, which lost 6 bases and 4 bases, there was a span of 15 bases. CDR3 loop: CSVPTQGRETQYF. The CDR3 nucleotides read TGCAGCGTGCCCACGCAGGGTCGAGAGACCCAGTACTTC.

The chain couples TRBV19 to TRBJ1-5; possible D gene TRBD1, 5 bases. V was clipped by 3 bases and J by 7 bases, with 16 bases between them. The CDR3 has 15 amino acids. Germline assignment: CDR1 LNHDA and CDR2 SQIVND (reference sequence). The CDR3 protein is CASSILGQGGQPQHF. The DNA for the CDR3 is TGTGCCAGTAGTATTCTTGGGCAGGGTGGCCAGCCCCAGCATTTT.